Sequencing of this T cell receptor beta chain was carried out in a study of blood T cell repertoires in COVID-19. Across the study: Nucleic acid was either cDNA or gDNA, and it came from T cells, B-cell-depleted T cells, or PBMCs.

Germline V lookup: CDR1 MGHDK, CDR2 SYGVNS. CDR3 size: 15 residues. V lost 6 bases and J lost 0, with 11 bases in between. Original analysis: Amplified reference gene primers provided the basis for estimating nucleated cell counts. Clones were read by immunoSEQ multiplex PCR, and TCRdb kept only the in-frame ones, dropping some. D and trimming come from the DNA, and the V and J calls and clone size come from that table. The sample yields about 150,000 clones, more than 85% seen once. The receptor was isolated from a woman aged 70-85 years with acute or convalescent COVID-19. The source material was peripheral blood. This chain links TRBV25-1 with TRBJ1-4; D uncertain. The CDR3 is CASSFNFATNEKLFF. The CDR3 nucleotides are TGTGCCAGCAGCTTTAACTTTGCAACTAATGAAAAACTGTTTTTT.